The 4 T cell receptor beta chains presented below share a single source sample, sequenced in a study of post-analysis software for immune sequencing data. No antigen has been identified for these receptors. Unique molecular identifiers tagged the TCR beta cDNA libraries. TCRdb itself ran the PCR reads through MiXCR, one entry per CDR3 protein. The top ten clones hold roughly 8.2% of a sample with 400,000 to 500,000 distinct CDR3 sequences, 30% to 45% of them seen once. Study outcomes and limitations: Patients had higher frequencies than controls of roughly five TRBV segments, including TRBV5-6, TRBV5-1 and TRBV20-1.

The sample consisted of blood. The receptors stem from a girl aged 2-10 years with multiple sclerosis.

There are a few counts of this clonotype. The CDR3 DNA follows: TGCAGTGCTAGAGATGTGTGGGTTGGTGAGACCCAGTACTTC. Translating it yields CSARDVWVGETQYF. The chain joins TRBV20-1 to TRBJ2-5; D gene ambiguous. Germline V gene data show CDR1 as DFQATT and CDR2 as SNEGSKA (reference sequence). This CDR3 has 14 residues. V lost 0 bases, J lost 5 bases, and 13 bases lay in between.

This clonotype was detected only a few times. In nucleotides, the CDR3 is TGCAGTGCTAGAGAGACTAGCGGGAGGAGCGAGCAGTACTTC. Residues: CSARETSGRSEQYF. The chain employs TRBV20-1 and TRBJ2-7; 13 bases line up with TRBD2. Germline V gene lookup returns CDR1 DFQATT and CDR2 SNEGSKA (reference sequence). The CDR3 is made up of 14 amino acids. J gave up 6 bases and V 0 bases, and 2 bases lay outside the gene matches.

This chain uses TRBV19 with TRBJ1-4; D is possibly TRBD1 (5 bases). CDR1 LNHDA and CDR2 SQIVND come from the germline V gene (reference sequence). V lost 4 bases and J 6 bases, leaving 18 bases between the germline ends. This CDR3 spans 16 amino acids. The CDR3 DNA reads as TGTGCCAGTAGTACCCTTGACAGTCCTCCCGATGAAAAACTGTTTTTT. It yields the protein CASSTLDSPPDEKLFF.

V is TRBV12-3 or TRBV12-4 and J is TRBJ1-1; no clear D. V was clipped by 1 base and J by 4 bases, with 7 bases between them. This CDR3 is built from 13 residues. The CDR3 protein is CASSLGGITEAFF. CDR3 coding DNA: TGTGCCAGCAGTTTAGGCGGTATCACTGAAGCTTTCTTT.